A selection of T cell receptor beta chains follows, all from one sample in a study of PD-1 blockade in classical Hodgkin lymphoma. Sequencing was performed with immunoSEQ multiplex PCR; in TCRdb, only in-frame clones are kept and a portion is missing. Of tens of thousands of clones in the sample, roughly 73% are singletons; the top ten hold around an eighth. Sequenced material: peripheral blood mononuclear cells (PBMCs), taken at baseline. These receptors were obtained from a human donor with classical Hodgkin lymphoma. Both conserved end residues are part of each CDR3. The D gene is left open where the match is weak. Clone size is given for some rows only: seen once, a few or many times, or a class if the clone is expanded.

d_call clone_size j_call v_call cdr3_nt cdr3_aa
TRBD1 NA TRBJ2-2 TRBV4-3 TGCGCCAGCAGCCGAGGACAGGGGTACGGGGAGCTGTTTTTT CASSRGQGYGELFF
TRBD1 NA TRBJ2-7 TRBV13 TGTGCCAGCAGCCCTCGGGGACAGGGCCAAACTGAGCAGTACTTC CASSPRGQGQTEQYF
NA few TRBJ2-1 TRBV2 TGTGCCAGCAGTGAATTCTTATGGGGGTTCAATGAGCAGTTCTTC CASSEFLWGFNEQFF
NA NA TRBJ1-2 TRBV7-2 TGTGCCAGCAGCTTAGAAGGGTCAGGGGCCCTCCCCTATGGCTACACCTTC CASSLEGSGALPYGYTF
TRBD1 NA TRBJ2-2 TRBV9 TGTGCCAGCAGCGCTGAGGCGTTTTTCCTGACAGGGGTGTCCGGGGAGCTGTTTTTT CASSAEAFFLTGVSGELFF
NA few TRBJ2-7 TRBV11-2 TGTGCCAGCAGCTTAGTGGCTAGCCATGGCGAGCAGTACTTC CASSLVASHGEQYF
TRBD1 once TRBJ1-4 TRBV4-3 TGCGCCAGCAGCCAGGAAGACAGGGCGGGTAATGAAAAACTGTTTTTT CASSQEDRAGNEKLFF
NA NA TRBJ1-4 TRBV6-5 TGTGCCAGCAGTTACTCTACGGGGTTGGCTAATGAAAAACTGTTTTTT CASSYSTGLANEKLFF
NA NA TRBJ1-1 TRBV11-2 TGTGCCAGCAGCTTCAACGGGGCCGGAAACACTGAAGCTTTCTTT CASSFNGAGNTEAFF
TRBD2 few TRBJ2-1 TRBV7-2 TGTGCCAGCAGCCCAAGGGGGACTAGCGGGTATGAGCAGTTCTTC CASSPRGTSGYEQFF
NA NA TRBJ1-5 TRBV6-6 TGTGCCAGCACCCCGAGCATTTATAGCAATCAGCCCCAGCATTTT CASTPSIYSNQPQHF
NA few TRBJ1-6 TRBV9 TGTGCCAGCAGCGAGGGTCGGAATTCACCCCTCCACTTT CASSEGRNSPLHF
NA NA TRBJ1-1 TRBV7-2 TGTGCCAGCAGCCACTCGGGTGACGCCACTGAAGCTTTCTTT CASSHSGDATEAFF